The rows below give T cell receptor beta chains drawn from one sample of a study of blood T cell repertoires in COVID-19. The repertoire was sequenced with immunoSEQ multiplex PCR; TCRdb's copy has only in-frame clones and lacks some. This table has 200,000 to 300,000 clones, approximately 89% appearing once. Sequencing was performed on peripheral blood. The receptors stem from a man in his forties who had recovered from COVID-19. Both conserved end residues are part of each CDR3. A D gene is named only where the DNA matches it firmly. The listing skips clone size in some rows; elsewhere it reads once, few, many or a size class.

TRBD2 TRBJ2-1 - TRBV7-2 TGTGCCAGCAGCTTACGCGGGAGCCTCGGACCCTACAATGAGCAGTTCTTC CASSLRGSLGPYNEQFF
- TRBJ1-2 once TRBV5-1 TGCGCCAGCAGCTTGGATTGGACAGCTGGATATGGCTACACCTTC CASSLDWTAGYGYTF
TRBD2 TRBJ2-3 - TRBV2 TGTGCCAGCAGCGGACTAGGCACAGATACGCAGTATTTT CASSGLGTDTQYF
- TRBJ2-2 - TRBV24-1 TGTGCCACCAGCGGGTTCAACACCGGGGAGCTGTTTTTT CATSGFNTGELFF
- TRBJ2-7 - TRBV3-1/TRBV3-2 TGTGCCAGCAGCCAAGCGCGGTCCCTCCTCGGCGAGCAGTACTTC CASSQARSLLGEQYF
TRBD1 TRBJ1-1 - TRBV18 TGTGCCAGCTCACCGAAGCAGGGGGGTGAAGCTTTCTTT CASSPKQGGEAFF
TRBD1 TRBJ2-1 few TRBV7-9 TGTGCCAGCAGCCCCTCTGGCCGGACAGGGATCAATGAGCAGTTCTTC CASSPSGRTGINEQFF
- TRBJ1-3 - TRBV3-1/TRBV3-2 TGTGCCAGCAGCCAAGCACGGACACACTCAGACACCATATATTTT CASSQARTHSDTIYF
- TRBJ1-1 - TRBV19 TGTGCCAGTAGTATAGATCCTTTGGGGGGCACTGAAGCTTTCTTT CASSIDPLGGTEAFF
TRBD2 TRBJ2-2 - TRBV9 TGTGCCAGCAGCCCGGGACTAGCGGGCACCGGGGAGCTGTTTTTT CASSPGLAGTGELFF
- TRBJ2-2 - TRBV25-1 TGTGCCAGCACGAAGCTGGACTTGGAGGTGCAGGGGACCGGGGAGCTGTTTTTT CASTKLDLEVQGTGELFF
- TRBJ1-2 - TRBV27 TGTGCCAGCAGTCCTGACAGGAACTATGGCTACACCTTC CASSPDRNYGYTF
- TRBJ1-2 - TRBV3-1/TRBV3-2 TGTGCCAGCAGCCAAACGGGACTACCGCAACGAGATGGCTACACCTTC CASSQTGLPQRDGYTF
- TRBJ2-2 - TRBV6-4 TGTGCCAGCAGTGATCAGGTGTCGGCCGGGGAGCTGTTTTTT CASSDQVSAGELFF
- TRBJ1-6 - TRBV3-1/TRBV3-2 TGTGCCAGCAGCCGCACCGGGAGGGGCATTTCACCCCTCCACTTT CASSRTGRGISPLHF
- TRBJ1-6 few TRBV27 TGTGCCAGCCGTCGGTGGGAGTATAATTCACCCCTCCACTTT CASRRWEYNSPLHF
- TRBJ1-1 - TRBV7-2 TGTGCCTGCGCCACCCAGATCGGGAAGGGGAACACTGAAGCTTTCTTT CACATQIGKGNTEAFF
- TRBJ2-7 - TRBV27 TGTGCCAGCAGTTTTTTGTCCAAAACCTACGAGCAGTACTTC CASSFLSKTYEQYF
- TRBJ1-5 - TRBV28 TGTGCCAGCAAACAGGGTTTTCAGCCCCAGCATTTT CASKQGFQPQHF
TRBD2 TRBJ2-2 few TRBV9 TGTGCCAGCAGCGCCAACCTAGCGGGGGGGAACACCGGGGAGCTGTTTTTT CASSANLAGGNTGELFF
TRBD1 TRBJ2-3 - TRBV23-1 TGCGCCAGCAGTCAGCACCCTACAGGGGGCCGGACAGATACGCAGTATTTT CASSQHPTGGRTDTQYF
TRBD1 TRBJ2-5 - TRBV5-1 TGCGCCAGCAGGGGGACAGGGAGTTGGGAGACCCAGTACTTC CASRGTGSWETQYF
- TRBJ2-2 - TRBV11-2 TGTGCCAGCACCAGGAGGGGTGCGGGGGCCGACACCGGGGAGCTGTTTTTT CASTRRGAGADTGELFF
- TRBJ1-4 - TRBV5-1 TGCGCCAGCAGCCATAGGCCGGGACCGGGGGGCGAAAAACTGTTTTTT CASSHRPGPGGEKLFF
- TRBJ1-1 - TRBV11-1 TGTGCCAGCAGCTTAAGGAGGGGTGGGACTGAAGCTTTCTTT CASSLRRGGTEAFF
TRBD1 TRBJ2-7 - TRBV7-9 TGTGCCAGCAGCTCCCGGGACAGGGGGCACGAGCAGTACTTC CASSSRDRGHEQYF
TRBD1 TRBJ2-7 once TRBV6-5 TGTGCCAGCAGACGGGACAGGGGGCTGAACGAGCAGTACTTC CASRRDRGLNEQYF
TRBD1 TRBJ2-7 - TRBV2 TGTGCCAGCAGTGAGGGACAGGGGTTGGAGCAGTACTTC CASSEGQGLEQYF
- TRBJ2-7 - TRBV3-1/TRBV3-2 TGTGCCAGCAGCAACGCCTGGGGGGTATACGAGCAGTACTTC CASSNAWGVYEQYF
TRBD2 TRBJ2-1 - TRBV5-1 TGCGCCAGCTCCCCGGGACTAGCGGGATATGAGCAGTTCTTC CASSPGLAGYEQFF
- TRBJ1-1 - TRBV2 TGTGCCAGCAGTCCTCAGGGTGGCACTGAAGCTTTCTTT CASSPQGGTEAFF
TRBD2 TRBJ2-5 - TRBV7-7 TGTGCCAGCAGCCGCACTAGCGGGGTCCAAGAGACCCAGTACTTC CASSRTSGVQETQYF
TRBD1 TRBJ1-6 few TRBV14 TGTGCCAGCAGCCAGAGGACAGGAATCGTGTTCAATAATTCACCCCTCCACTTT CASSQRTGIVFNNSPLHF
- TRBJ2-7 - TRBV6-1 TGTGCCAGCAGCGGACGCAGGGACGAGCAGTACTTC CASSGRRDEQYF
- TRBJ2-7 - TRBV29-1 TGCAGCGCGGAGACAGACCCCTACGAGCAGTACTTC CSAETDPYEQYF
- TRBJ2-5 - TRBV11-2 TGTGCCAGCAGATCACGGGAGACCCAGTACTTC CASRSRETQYF
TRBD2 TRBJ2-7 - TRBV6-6 TGTGCCAGTGGGAGGGCCAGGGACGAGCAGTACTTC CASGRARDEQYF
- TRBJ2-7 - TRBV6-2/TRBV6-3 TGTGCCAGCAGTTCGCAGGGAATCGAAAGAAGACCCTACGAGCAGTACTTC CASSSQGIERRPYEQYF
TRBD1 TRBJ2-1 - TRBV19 TGTGCCAGTAGTACGACAGGGTACAATGAGCAGTTCTTC CASSTTGYNEQFF
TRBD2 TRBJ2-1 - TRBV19 TGTGCCAGTAGTATAGAATTGGCTAGCGGGAGGTTGGAGCAGTTCTTC CASSIELASGRLEQFF
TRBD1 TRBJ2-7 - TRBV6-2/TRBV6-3 TGTGCCAGCAGTTACTCGGGGACAGCCTACGAGCAGTACTTC CASSYSGTAYEQYF
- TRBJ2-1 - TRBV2 TGTGCCACGGTCTACAATGAGCAGTTCTTC CATVYNEQFF
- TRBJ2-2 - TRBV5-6 TGTGCCAGCACTAGGGGCCATGCGAACACCGGGGAGCTGTTTTTT CASTRGHANTGELFF
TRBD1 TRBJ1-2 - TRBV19 TGTGCCAGTACGTTGACAGGGGGCTTTCTTGGCTATGGCTACACCTTC CASTLTGGFLGYGYTF
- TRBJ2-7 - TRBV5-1 TGCGCCAGCAGCTTGATTTCCGACAAGAACTACGAGCAGTACTTC CASSLISDKNYEQYF
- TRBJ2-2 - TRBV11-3 TGTGCCAGCAGCCAAGGGGTGAGCACCGGGGAGCTGTTTTTT CASSQGVSTGELFF
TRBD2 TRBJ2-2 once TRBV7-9 TGTGCCAGCATCGCACTAGCGGGGGTAGCGAACACCGGGGAGCTGTTTTTT CASIALAGVANTGELFF
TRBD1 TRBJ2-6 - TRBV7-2 TGTGCCAGCAGCAAATGGACAGGGGGCGCTACTGGGGCCAACGTCCTGACTTTC CASSKWTGGATGANVLTF
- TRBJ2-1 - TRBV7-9 TGTGCCAGCAGCTCCCCTTTTTCCTACAATGAGCAGTTCTTC CASSSPFSYNEQFF
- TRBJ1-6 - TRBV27 TGTGCCAGCAGTCATGCTAAACAGGGTATGGCAAATTCACCCCTCCACTTT CASSHAKQGMANSPLHF
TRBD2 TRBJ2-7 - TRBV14 TGTGCCAGCAGCCGAGGGGCGGGAGATTTCGGCGAGCAGTACTTC CASSRGAGDFGEQYF
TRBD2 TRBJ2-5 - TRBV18 TGTGCCAGCTCACCCGGGGGGGAGACCCAGTACTTC CASSPGGETQYF
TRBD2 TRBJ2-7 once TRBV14 TGTGCCAGCAGCCGAGCGGGAGGGCCCTACGAGCAGTACTTC CASSRAGGPYEQYF
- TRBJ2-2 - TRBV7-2 TGTGCCAGCAGCAGACTAACAGGGGGAGGGCCCGGGGAGCTGTTTTTT CASSRLTGGGPGELFF
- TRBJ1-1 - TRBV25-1 TGTGCCAGCAGTGATAGCGTGCCGACTGAAGCTTTCTTT CASSDSVPTEAFF
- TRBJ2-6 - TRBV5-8 TGTGCCAGCAGCCCGGATTGGACAGCTGGGGCCAACGTCCTGACTTTC CASSPDWTAGANVLTF
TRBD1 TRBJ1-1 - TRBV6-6 TGTGCCAGCTCGGGACAGCTGAACACTGAAGCTTTCTTT CASSGQLNTEAFF
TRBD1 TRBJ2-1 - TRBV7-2 TGTGCCAGCAGCTCCTCGAGGGGGCACGGGGATGAGCAGTTCTTC CASSSSRGHGDEQFF